This is a list of T cell receptor beta chains from one sample in a study of T cell repertoires in cytomegalovirus infection. Their specific antigens are unknown. TCRdb re-called the reads through MiXCR, storing one row per CDR3 protein. The sample lists roughly 800,000 distinct CDR3 sequences, approximately 32% occurring once. The sample in question was cultured CD8+ T cells from PBMCs, obtained from culture after CMV antigen stimulation. The receptor set was obtained from a human donor in good health (CMV status not recorded). Some clones in this sample may be carry-over from other donors' samples. Both conserved end residues are part of each CDR3. A D gene is named only where the DNA matches it firmly. Clone size, where shown, is once, few, many, or a class for clones that have expanded.

size: .
J: TRBJ1-6
V: TRBV20-1
D: TRBD1
DNA: TGCAGTGCGGACCCCGGACAGGGTAATTCACCCCTCCACTTT
CDR3: CSADPGQGNSPLHF

size: many
J: TRBJ2-1
V: TRBV7-6
D: .
DNA: TGTGCCAGCAGCTCGGGACTTAGCTCCTACAATGAGCAGTTCTTC
CDR3: CASSSGLSSYNEQFF

size: .
J: TRBJ1-2
V: TRBV7-9
D: .
DNA: TGTGCCAGCAGCTTAGGGTCGGGCCTAGCTAACTATGGCTACACCTTC
CDR3: CASSLGSGLANYGYTF

size: .
J: TRBJ2-3
V: TRBV27
D: TRBD2
DNA: TGTGCCAGCAGTTTGTACCCCCAGCGGGGGGGCACAGATACGCAGTATTTT
CDR3: CASSLYPQRGGTDTQYF

size: few
J: TRBJ2-1
V: TRBV2
D: TRBD2
DNA: TGTGCCAGCACCATAGAGCGGGGGGGGGGCAATGAGCAGTTCTTC
CDR3: CASTIERGGGNEQFF

size: .
J: TRBJ2-1
V: TRBV19
D: TRBD2
DNA: TGTGCCAGTAGTCGAGCGGGGAGATACAATGAGCAGTTCTTC
CDR3: CASSRAGRYNEQFF

size: few
J: TRBJ1-5
V: TRBV2
D: TRBD1
DNA: TGTGCCAGCAGCCCAGGGGGCACGAGCAATCAGCCCCAGCATTTT
CDR3: CASSPGGTSNQPQHF

size: .
J: TRBJ2-1
V: TRBV2
D: TRBD2
DNA: TGTGCCAGCAGAGCTAGCGGGGGCCCCAATGAGCAGTTCTTC
CDR3: CASRASGGPNEQFF

size: .
J: TRBJ2-3
V: TRBV20-1
D: TRBD2
DNA: TGCAGTGCTAGAACTACCGGGACTAGCGGGGTCATTCGCACAGATACGCAGTATTTT
CDR3: CSARTTGTSGVIRTDTQYF

size: .
J: TRBJ1-3
V: TRBV11-2
D: .
DNA: TGTGCCAGCAGCTTGGTTTTCTCTGGAAACACCATATATTTT
CDR3: CASSLVFSGNTIYF

size: few
J: TRBJ2-1
V: TRBV7-2
D: .
DNA: TGTGCCAGCAGCTCCTACCCGGACAGATACTCCTACAATGAGCAGTTCTTC
CDR3: CASSSYPDRYSYNEQFF

size: .
J: TRBJ1-2
V: TRBV7-6
D: .
DNA: TGTGCCAGCAGCTTTCCTAGCACCTATGGCTACACCTTC
CDR3: CASSFPSTYGYTF

size: .
J: TRBJ1-6
V: TRBV25-1
D: .
DNA: TGTGCCAGCAGTGAACATGGGGTAAGGCCCCTCCACTTT
CDR3: CASSEHGVRPLHF

size: .
J: TRBJ1-3
V: TRBV5-5
D: .
DNA: TGTGCCAGCAGGGGTGACACGAGCTCTGGAAACACCATATATTTT
CDR3: CASRGDTSSGNTIYF

size: .
J: TRBJ1-6
V: TRBV2
D: .
DNA: TGTGCCAGCAGTGAATCCCACCCTTCGGGGGGGAATTCACCCCTCCACTTT
CDR3: CASSESHPSGGNSPLHF

size: .
J: TRBJ2-4
V: TRBV27
D: .
DNA: TGTGCCAGCCCGGGGATAGCCAAAAACATTCAGTACTTC
CDR3: CASPGIAKNIQYF

size: few
J: TRBJ2-7
V: TRBV7-9
D: TRBD2
DNA: TGTGCCAGCAGCTTAGTGGGCTTAGCGGGGGCGCTGAGCTCCTACGAGCAGTACTTC
CDR3: CASSLVGLAGALSSYEQYF

size: few
J: TRBJ2-1
V: TRBV4-3
D: .
DNA: TGCGCCAGCAGCCAAGTCGTAACAGGGACCTACAATGAGCAGTTCTTC
CDR3: CASSQVVTGTYNEQFF

size: .
J: TRBJ1-4
V: TRBV4-3
D: .
DNA: TGCGCCAGCAGCCAAGAGGGAGAGGAAGAAAAACTGTTTTTT
CDR3: CASSQEGEEEKLFF

size: few
J: TRBJ2-1
V: TRBV7-6
D: .
DNA: TGTGCCAGCAGCTCAGGGCTTGGCGAGCAGTTCTTC
CDR3: CASSSGLGEQFF

size: .
J: TRBJ1-6
V: TRBV27
D: .
DNA: TGTGCCAGCGCCTTTGGATCTTTAGAGTCACCCCTCCACTTT
CDR3: CASAFGSLESPLHF

size: many
J: TRBJ1-6
V: TRBV6-1
D: .
DNA: TGTGCCAGCAGCACGGCAGGGGCGACCATAAGCTCCTATAATTCACCCCTCCACTTT
CDR3: CASSTAGATISSYNSPLHF

size: .
J: TRBJ2-1
V: TRBV6-2/TRBV6-3
D: TRBD2
DNA: TGTGCCAGCAGTCTTAGCGGGGGTCCCGCTAATGAGCAGTTCTTC
CDR3: CASSLSGGPANEQFF

size: .
J: TRBJ1-2
V: TRBV25-1
D: .
DNA: TGTGCCAGCAACCAGGGAACCCCTTACTATGGCTACACCTTC
CDR3: CASNQGTPYYGYTF

size: many
J: TRBJ2-1
V: TRBV7-8
D: .
DNA: TGTGCCAGCAGCCCCCAAGGTTGGGCCAAGATCTACAATGAGCAGTTCTTC
CDR3: CASSPQGWAKIYNEQFF

size: few
J: TRBJ1-4
V: TRBV15
D: .
DNA: TGTGCCACCAGCAGAGATCTAACCTGGGAGGAAAAACTGTTTTTT
CDR3: CATSRDLTWEEKLFF

size: .
J: TRBJ2-1
V: TRBV20-1
D: .
DNA: TGCAGTGCCCGACACCCGGACTCGAACTCCTACAATGAGCAGTTCTTC
CDR3: CSARHPDSNSYNEQFF

size: .
J: TRBJ2-6
V: TRBV7-9
D: .
DNA: TGTGCCAGCAGCATCCAGGGACCTGGGGCCAACGTCCTGACTTTC
CDR3: CASSIQGPGANVLTF

size: many
J: TRBJ1-1
V: TRBV7-6
D: .
DNA: TGTGCCAGCAGCTTAACTGGAGGGGCGTTAATCGCTGAAGCTTTCTTT
CDR3: CASSLTGGALIAEAFF

size: .
J: TRBJ2-1
V: TRBV2
D: .
DNA: TGTGCCAGCAGTGAGTACGGGGATTCCTACAATGAGCAGTTCTTC
CDR3: CASSEYGDSYNEQFF

size: .
J: TRBJ1-5
V: TRBV3-1
D: TRBD1
DNA: TGTGCCAGCAGCTTCCGGGACAGCTATCAGCCCCAGCATTTT
CDR3: CASSFRDSYQPQHF

size: .
J: TRBJ2-1
V: TRBV7-9
D: .
DNA: TGTGCCAGCAGCCCGAGACAGCGAGTCTACAATGAGCAGTTCTTC
CDR3: CASSPRQRVYNEQFF

size: .
J: TRBJ1-1
V: TRBV29-1
D: .
DNA: TGCAGCGTCCTCTCCCCACAGGTACCGAACACTGAAGCTTTCTTT
CDR3: CSVLSPQVPNTEAFF

size: .
J: TRBJ2-1
V: TRBV4-3
D: TRBD1
DNA: TGCGCCAGCAGCCAACGCAGACAGGGCTATAGCTCCTACAATGAGCAGTTCTTC
CDR3: CASSQRRQGYSSYNEQFF

size: .
J: TRBJ2-3
V: TRBV14
D: TRBD1
DNA: TGTGCCAGCTCCCCTCGACAGGGGTACACAGATACGCAGTATTTT
CDR3: CASSPRQGYTDTQYF

size: .
J: TRBJ1-5
V: TRBV6-2/TRBV6-3
D: TRBD1
DNA: TGTGCCAGCAGCGGACTGGACAGGGGGCAGGATCAGCCCCAGCATTTT
CDR3: CASSGLDRGQDQPQHF

size: few
J: TRBJ2-2
V: TRBV10-3
D: .
DNA: TGTGCCATCAGTGTGAAGGACAGGAACACCGGGGAGCTGTTTTTT
CDR3: CAISVKDRNTGELFF

size: .
J: TRBJ2-3
V: TRBV27
D: TRBD2
DNA: TGTGCCAGCAGTGCCTTGGCTAGCGGGGGGGGCACAGATACGCAGTATTTT
CDR3: CASSALASGGGTDTQYF

size: many
J: TRBJ1-6
V: TRBV27
D: .
DNA: TGTGCCAGCAGCCAGACTGAGTCACCCCTCCACTTT
CDR3: CASSQTESPLHF

size: many
J: TRBJ1-6
V: TRBV7-9
D: .
DNA: TGTGCCAGCAGCTCCACGCAGGCCGGATCGAATTCACCCCTCCACTTT
CDR3: CASSSTQAGSNSPLHF

size: .
J: TRBJ2-1
V: TRBV7-8
D: TRBD2
DNA: TGTGCCAGCAGCGGCGGGACTAGCGCATACAATGAGCAGTTCTTC
CDR3: CASSGGTSAYNEQFF

size: few
J: TRBJ2-7
V: TRBV6-1
D: .
DNA: TGTGCCAGCAGTGAACGAAGACCATACGAGCAGTACTTC
CDR3: CASSERRPYEQYF

size: .
J: TRBJ1-2
V: TRBV29-1
D: .
DNA: TGCAGCGTTGAACGAGACAGGAACTCCTATGGCTACACCTTC
CDR3: CSVERDRNSYGYTF

size: once
J: TRBJ2-7
V: TRBV5-4
D: .
DNA: TGTGCCAGCAGCTTACTCGGGGGGCCGGACGAGCAGTACTTC
CDR3: CASSLLGGPDEQYF

size: few
J: TRBJ2-5
V: TRBV11-2
D: .
DNA: TGTGCCAGCAGCTTAGACAAAAATCTTGGGACCCAGTACTTC
CDR3: CASSLDKNLGTQYF

size: .
J: TRBJ1-1
V: TRBV10-2
D: .
DNA: TGCGCCAGCAGTTCGAGGGGAGTTAGTGAAGCTTTCTTT
CDR3: CASSSRGVSEAFF

size: .
J: TRBJ2-2
V: TRBV7-9
D: .
DNA: TGTGCCAGCAGCTTAGCGTTGCGCCGAGGCACCGGGGAGCTGTTTTTT
CDR3: CASSLALRRGTGELFF